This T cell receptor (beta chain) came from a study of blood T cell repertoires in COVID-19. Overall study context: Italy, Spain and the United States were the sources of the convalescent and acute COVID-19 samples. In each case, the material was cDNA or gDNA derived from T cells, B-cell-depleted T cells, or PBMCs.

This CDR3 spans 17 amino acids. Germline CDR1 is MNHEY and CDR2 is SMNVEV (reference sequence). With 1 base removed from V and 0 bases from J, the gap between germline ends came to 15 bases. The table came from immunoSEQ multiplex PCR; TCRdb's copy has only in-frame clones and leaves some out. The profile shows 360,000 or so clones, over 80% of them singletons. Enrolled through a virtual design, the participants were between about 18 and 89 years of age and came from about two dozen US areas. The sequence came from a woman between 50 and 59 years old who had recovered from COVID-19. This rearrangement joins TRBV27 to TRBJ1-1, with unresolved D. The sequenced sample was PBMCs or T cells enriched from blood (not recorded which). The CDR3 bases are TGTGCCAGCAGTTTATGGAGTAGGCCGGATCTGAACACTGAAGCTTTCTTT. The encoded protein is CASSLWSRPDLNTEAFF.